Below, 20 T cell receptor beta chains from the same sample are listed, as sequenced in a study of blood T cell repertoires in COVID-19. Data came from immunoSEQ multiplex PCR; TCRdb stores just in-frame clones and leaves some out. The profile shows 65,000 to 70,000 clones, 90% to 95% of them singletons. The sequencing sample was made of peripheral blood. The receptors originated from a man between 65 and 80 years old with active COVID-19.

This clone was recorded a few times. The chain combines TRBV2 with TRBJ1-6; D is unclear. V dropped 3 bases and J dropped 7 bases, with 10 bases sitting between them. The germline CDR1 and CDR2 sequences are SNHLY and FYNNEI. The CDR3 is 14 amino acids. The CDR3 DNA follows: TGTGCCAGCAGTGACGGTTATCTGAATTCACCCCTCCACTTT. Its protein product is CASSDGYLNSPLHF. The full variable domain, rest sourced from reference TRBV2 and TRBJ1-6, is EPEVTQTPSHQVTQMGQEVILRCVPISNHLYFYWYRQILGQKVEFLVSFYNNEISEKSEIFDDQFSVERPDGSNFTLKIRSTKLEDSAMYFCASSDGYLNSPLHFGNGTRLTVT.

The CDR3 DNA sequence: TGCGCCAGCAGCAAGAACGCGGGTGAGGAGACCCAGTACTTC. Translation gives CASSKNAGEETQYF. V is TRBV5-1 and J is TRBJ2-5; D might be TRBD2 (5 bases). CDR1 is SGHRS and CDR2 is YFSETQ in the germline V gene. The CDR3 is 14 residues long. Trimming cost V 4 bases and J 5 bases, with 15 bases left between them. Variable domain in full (rest from reference TRBV5-1 and TRBJ2-5): KAGVTQTPRYLIKTRGQQVTLSCSPISGHRSVSWYQQTPGQGLQFLFEYFSETQRNKGNFPGRFSGRQFSNSRSEMNVSTLELGDSALYLCASSKNAGEETQYFGPGTRLLVL.

This rearrangement joins TRBV5-1 to TRBJ1-4, with a tentative D call TRBD1 (6 bases). This CDR3 is built from 15 residues. Trimming left V 5 bases short and J 0 bases short, with 11 bases between. Germline V gene lookup returns CDR1 SGHRS and CDR2 YFSETQ. This chain's CDR3 is CASRDSTATNEKLFF. The DNA for the CDR3 is TGCGCCAGCAGGGACAGCACGGCAACTAATGAAAAACTGTTTTTT.

The chain is built from TRBV5-7 and TRBJ1-5; 7 bases fit TRBD1. TRBV5-7 qualifies as an ORF whose function is uncertain. V trimming: 2 bases; J trimming: 2 bases; junction bases outside the gene matches: 16. The CDR3 runs to 19 residues. The CDR3, as DNA: TGTGCCAGCAGCTTTGAACAGGGGACGCCCCATGTGGGCAATCAGCCCCAGCATTTT. Protein: CASSFEQGTPHVGNQPQHF.

CDR3 coding DNA: TGTGCCAGCAGCCGGACAGGGGGCGCAGATACGCAGTATTTT. Its protein is CASSRTGGADTQYF. The chain links TRBV6-5 to TRBJ2-3; 11 bases are shared with TRBD1. The CDR3 is 14 amino acids. The V and J ends lost 6 bases and 4 bases, in that order; junction bases with no gene match: 3. CDR1 is MNHEY, CDR2 SVGAGI, per germline.

The chain links TRBV4-2 to TRBJ2-2; D not certain. This CDR3 comprises 13 residues. Looked up from germline, CDR1 is LGHNA and CDR2 is YNFKEQ. Between the trimmed V and J ends, which lost 7 bases and 6 bases, there was a span of 12 bases. Written as DNA, the CDR3 is TGTGCCAGCAACAAAACGAGGCCCGGGGAGCTGTTTTTT. It codes for CASNKTRPGELFF.

The chain couples TRBV6-5 to TRBJ2-7, with D possibly matching TRBD1 (6 bases). Germline assignment: CDR1 MNHEY and CDR2 SVGAGI. Trimming cost V 6 bases and J 4 bases, with 19 bases left between them. This CDR3 is built from 15 residues. The CDR3 sequence: CASSRPGQGDYEQYF. The CDR3 DNA is TGTGCCAGCAGCCGACCGGGACAAGGTGATTACGAGCAGTACTTC.

V gene TRBV6-2 or TRBV6-3 combines with J gene TRBJ2-3; TRBD2 agrees at 9 bases. The trim removed 0 bases at V and 0 bases at J, leaving 7 bases unmatched. Germline V gives CDR1 MNHEY, CDR2 SVGEGT. This CDR3 region has 18 residues. The CDR3 spells CASSYSISGGRSTDTQYF. In DNA form, the CDR3 reads TGTGCCAGCAGTTACTCGATCAGCGGGGGGCGTAGCACAGATACGCAGTATTTT.

The rearrangement links TRBV27 to TRBJ2-3; TRBD2 agrees at 7 bases. V trimming: 5 bases; J trimming: 3 bases; junction bases outside the gene matches: 17. The CDR3 runs 18 residues. Germline CDR1 and CDR2: MNHEY and SMNVEV (reference sequence). The CDR3 region has the DNA TGTGCCAGCAGTCGGGCACTAGTTGGCGGGGGTAGGACAGATACGCAGTATTTT. As protein: CASSRALVGGGRTDTQYF.

The CDR3 coding sequence is TGTGCCAGCAGCAAGTTCCGGGGAGGGTCGGAGACCCAGTACTTC. This sequence encodes CASSKFRGGSETQYF. The chain couples TRBV21-1 to TRBJ2-5; TRBD2, the D gene given by the table, was not confirmed from the DNA. TRBV21-1 is a documented pseudogene. The CDR3 is made up of 15 amino acids.

The CDR3 DNA reads TGTGCCAGCAGCCCAGAGCCGGACAGTTACAATGAGCAGTTCTTC. Protein sequence: CASSPEPDSYNEQFF. The chain joins TRBV6-4 to TRBJ2-1; D is perhaps TRBD1 (6 bases). The CDR3 has 15 residues. From germline, CDR1 is MRHNA and CDR2 SNTAGT. Trimming took 6 bases from V and 4 from J, leaving 16 bases between them.

The rearrangement links TRBV3-1 (or the pseudogene TRBV3-2) to TRBJ1-2, with TRBD1 matching 9 bases. Germline V gene sequence: CDR1 LGHDT, CDR2 YNNKEL (reference sequence). The CDR3 runs to 16 residues. The CDR3 nucleotides are TGTGCTACCACAGCCTGGGACAGGGCTACTAACTATGGCTACACCTTC. This sequence encodes CATTAWDRATNYGYTF.

The chain links TRBV5-1 to TRBJ2-5; 8 bases map to TRBD2. The CDR3 is 14 residues long. After removal of 0 bases from V and 6 bases from J, the junction contained 4 bases not matched to a gene. CDR1 SGHRS and CDR2 YFSETQ come from the germline V gene. The CDR3 DNA reads TGCGCCAGCAGCTTGGCGGGGGGGGCGAAGACCCAGTACTTC. As protein: CASSLAGGAKTQYF.

The chain is built from TRBV28 and TRBJ2-3; D is perhaps TRBD1 (6 bases). Deletions cut 2 bases from V and 2 bases from J, with 11 bases between. Germline values: CDR1 MDHEN, CDR2 SYDVKM. This CDR3 is 15 amino acids long. CDR3: CASSLVGGLTDTQYF. CDR3 sequence (DNA): TGTGCCAGCAGTTTAGTTGGGGGCCTCACAGATACGCAGTATTTT.

The V and J genes are TRBV6-2 or TRBV6-3 and TRBJ1-6; no clear D. Per germline, CDR1 MNHEY and CDR2 SVGEGT. The CDR3 extends over 13 amino acids. V shed 4 bases and J shed 10 bases, with 11 bases lying between them. The CDR3 nucleotides read TGTGCCAGCAGTTGGCCGGGTGACTCACCCCTCCACTTT. Translating it yields CASSWPGDSPLHF.

The chain is built from TRBV2 and TRBJ1-2; 9 positions agree with TRBD1. Germline trimming cut 7 bases from V and 3 bases from J; bases unmatched to any gene: 9. CDR1 SNHLY and CDR2 FYNNEI come from the germline V gene. There are 15 residues in the CDR3. CDR3: CASKKQTGGDYGYTF. The CDR3 DNA reads TGTGCCAGCAAGAAACAAACAGGGGGCGACTATGGCTACACCTTC.

This clone appeared once. This rearrangement joins TRBV28 to TRBJ2-5; 9 bases fit TRBD1. V lost 6 bases and J lost 0; bases outside the gene matches: 11. CDR3 size: 17 residues. Germline CDR1 is MDHEN and CDR2 is SYDVKM. The CDR3 nucleotides read TGTGCCAGCAGCCCGGACGGACAGGGGATATACCAAGAGACCCAGTACTTC. This gives the protein CASSPDGQGIYQETQYF.

This chain connects TRBV28 to TRBJ1-5, with TRBD1 matching over 8 bases. V was pared by 3 bases and J by 2 bases, with 18 bases of the junction left unmatched. The CDR3 runs to 20 residues. Germline V gene lookup returns CDR1 MDHEN and CDR2 SYDVKM. Here the CDR3 reads CASSFPGGGPGGMGNQPQHF. In DNA form, the CDR3 reads TGTGCCAGCAGTTTCCCGGGAGGAGGTCCAGGGGGCATGGGCAATCAGCCCCAGCATTTT.

The chain combines TRBV5-8 with TRBJ1-2; D is perhaps TRBD1 (6 bases). This CDR3 region has 14 residues. V was shortened by 4 bases and J by 4 bases, with 14 bases between the two germline ends. CDR1 is SGHTS and CDR2 is YDEGEE in the germline V gene. CDR3 protein: CASSPRGAGYGYTF. CDR3 nucleotides: TGTGCCAGCAGCCCGCGGGGGGCTGGCTATGGCTACACCTTC.

This chain links TRBV5-6 with TRBJ1-1; D unclear. The germline V gene encodes CDR1 SGHDT and CDR2 YYEEEE. CDR3 size: 12 residues. V was pared by 6 bases and J by 0 bases, with 6 bases between. This CDR3 reads CASTRLNTEAFF. The CDR3 DNA reads as TGTGCCAGCACCCGTTTGAACACTGAAGCTTTCTTT. Full variable domain (outside the CDR3, taken from reference TRBV5-6 and TRBJ1-1): DAGVTQSPTHLIKTRGQQVTLRCSPKSGHDTVSWYQQALGQGPQFIFQYYEEEERQRGNFPDRFSGHQFPNYSSELNVNALLLGDSALYLCASTRLNTEAFFGQGTRLTVV.